This T cell receptor (beta chain) was captured in a study of blood T cell repertoires in COVID-19 (dated by TCRdb to the early 2020s). General notes on the study: Samples covering the acute and convalescent phases of COVID-19 were provided by collaborators in the United States, Italy and Spain. The material from the prospective study consisted of cDNA or gDNA derived from T cells, B-cell-depleted T cells, or PBMCs. Subjects who had been exposed to COVID-19, were actively infected with it, or had recovered from it provided the deeply sampled blood TCRbeta repertoires that made up the dataset. The repertoires were made available in a free public database intended to serve as a resource for research on the immune response to SARS-CoV-2. The samples were drawn from two sources: the first 160 participants of the ongoing ImmuneRACE study, and 950 to 1,500 subjects contributed by 6 global collaborators. Nearly every sample came with metadata listing a de-identified subject ID, COVID-19 status, age in years and sex. Where HLA class I and class II types were available, the types were taken from metadata supplied by the sample provider, not from assay-based typing. General findings and caveats noted by the study authors: Clinical and demographic metadata were provided uncurated, with the amount varying by source and participant.

Notes on this clone: Its target antigen remains unknown. Per-base qualities were not stored, and no clone one base away is much larger.

The immunoSEQ Assay, a bias-controlled multiplex PCR, was used to amplify TCRbeta CDR3 regions from genomic DNA. Under the source paper's analysis protocol: Nucleated cell counts per sample were estimated from amplification of reference gene primers within the assay. To quantify the absolute abundance of each unique TCRbeta CDR3 rearrangement, sequence reads were collapsed and filtered. For each sample, productive Simpson clonality was calculated as the square root of Simpson's diversity index over productive rearrangements. TCRdb mirrors the immuneACCESS table, restricted to in-frame sequences. Some clones are absent from its copies; in checked studies, under half trace to an unresolved V gene, and the reason for the others is unknown. That table supplies the V and J calls and clone size; D and trimming were determined from the DNA. In all, the sample holds about 270,000 clones, and over 75% of those were seen once. The ten largest clonotypes hold about 10% of the sample.

Each collaborating institution followed its own protocols to collect whole blood in K2EDTA tubes. Collaborator samples were shipped for TCRbeta analysis as frozen whole blood, isolated PBMCs, or DNA extracted from either sample type. This TCR came from a woman aged 65 to 85 with acute or convalescent COVID-19. Specimen: peripheral blood.

The CDR3: CATRPSGDTGELFF. The nucleotides are TGTGCCACCAGGCCATCAGGGGACACCGGGGAGCTGTTTTTT. The rearranged segments are TRBV24-1 and TRBJ2-2, with TRBD1 perhaps the D gene, on 6 matching bases. V loses 7 bases, J loses 3 bases, and the germline ends lie 11 bases apart. Reading the germline V gene gives CDR1 KGHDR and CDR2 SFDVKD. The CDR3 measures 14 amino acids from cysteine to phenylalanine. The read is trimmed to its CDR3 DNA, 42 bases read in frame from base 1.